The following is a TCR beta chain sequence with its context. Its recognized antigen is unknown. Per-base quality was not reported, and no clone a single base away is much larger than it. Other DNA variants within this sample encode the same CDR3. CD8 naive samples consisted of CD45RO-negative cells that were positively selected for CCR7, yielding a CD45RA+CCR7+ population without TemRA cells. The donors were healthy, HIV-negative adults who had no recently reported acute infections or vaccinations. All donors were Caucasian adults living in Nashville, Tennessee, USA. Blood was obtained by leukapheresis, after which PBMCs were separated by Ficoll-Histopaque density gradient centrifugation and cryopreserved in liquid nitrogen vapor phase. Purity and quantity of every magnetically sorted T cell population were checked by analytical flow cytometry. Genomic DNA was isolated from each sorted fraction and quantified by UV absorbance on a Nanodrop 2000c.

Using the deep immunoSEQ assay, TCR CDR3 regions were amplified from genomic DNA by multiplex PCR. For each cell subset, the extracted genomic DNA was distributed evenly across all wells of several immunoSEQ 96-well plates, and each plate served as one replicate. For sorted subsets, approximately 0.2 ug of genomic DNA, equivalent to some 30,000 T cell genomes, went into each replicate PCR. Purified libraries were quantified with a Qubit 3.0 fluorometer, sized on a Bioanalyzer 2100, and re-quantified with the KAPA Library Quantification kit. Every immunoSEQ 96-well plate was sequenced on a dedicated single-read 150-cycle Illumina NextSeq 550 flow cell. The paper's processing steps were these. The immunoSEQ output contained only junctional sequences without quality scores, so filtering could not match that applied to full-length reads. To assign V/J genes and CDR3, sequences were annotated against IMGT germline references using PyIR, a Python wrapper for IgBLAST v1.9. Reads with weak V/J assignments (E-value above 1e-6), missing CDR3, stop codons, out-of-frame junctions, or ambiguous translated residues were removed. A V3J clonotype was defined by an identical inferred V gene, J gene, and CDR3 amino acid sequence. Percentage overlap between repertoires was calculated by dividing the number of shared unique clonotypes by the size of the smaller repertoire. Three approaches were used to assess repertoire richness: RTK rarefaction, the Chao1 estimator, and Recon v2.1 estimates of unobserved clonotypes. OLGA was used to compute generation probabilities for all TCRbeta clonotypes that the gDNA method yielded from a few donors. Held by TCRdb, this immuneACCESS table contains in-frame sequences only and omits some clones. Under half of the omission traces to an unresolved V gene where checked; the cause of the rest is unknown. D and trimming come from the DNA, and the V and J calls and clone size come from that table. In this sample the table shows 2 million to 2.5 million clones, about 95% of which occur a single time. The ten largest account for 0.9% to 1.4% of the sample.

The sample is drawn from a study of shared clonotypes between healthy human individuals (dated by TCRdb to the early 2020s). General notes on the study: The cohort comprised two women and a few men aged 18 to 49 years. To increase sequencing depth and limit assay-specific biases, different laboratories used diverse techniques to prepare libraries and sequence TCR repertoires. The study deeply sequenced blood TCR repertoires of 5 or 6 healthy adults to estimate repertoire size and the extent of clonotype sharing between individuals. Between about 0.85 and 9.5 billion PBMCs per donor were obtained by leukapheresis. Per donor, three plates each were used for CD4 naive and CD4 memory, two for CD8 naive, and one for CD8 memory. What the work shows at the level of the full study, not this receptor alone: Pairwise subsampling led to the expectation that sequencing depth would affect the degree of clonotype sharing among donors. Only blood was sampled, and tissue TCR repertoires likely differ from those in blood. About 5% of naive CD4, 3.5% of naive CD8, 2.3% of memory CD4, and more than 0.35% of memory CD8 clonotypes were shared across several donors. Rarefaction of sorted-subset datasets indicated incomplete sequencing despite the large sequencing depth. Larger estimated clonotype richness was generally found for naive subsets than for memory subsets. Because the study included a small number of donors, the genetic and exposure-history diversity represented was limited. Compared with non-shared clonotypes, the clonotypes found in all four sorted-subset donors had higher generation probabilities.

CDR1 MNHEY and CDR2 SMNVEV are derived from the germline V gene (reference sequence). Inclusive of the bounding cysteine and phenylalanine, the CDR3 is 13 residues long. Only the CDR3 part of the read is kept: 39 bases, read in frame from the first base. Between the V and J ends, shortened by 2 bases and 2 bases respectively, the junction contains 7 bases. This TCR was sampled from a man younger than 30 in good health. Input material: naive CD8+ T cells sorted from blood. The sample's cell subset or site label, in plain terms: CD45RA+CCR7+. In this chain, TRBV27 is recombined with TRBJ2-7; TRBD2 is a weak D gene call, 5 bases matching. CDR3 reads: CASSLLGAYEQYF. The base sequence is TGTGCCAGCAGTTTACTCGGGGCCTACGAGCAGTACTTC.